One TCR beta chain is described in this entry. Its cognate antigen is unknown. RNA transcripts were the source from which TCR beta CDR3 regions were amplified. First-round RT-PCR employed HTBI primers, with a second-round multiplex PCR after it. Each CDR3 protein is one row after TCRdb ran MiXCR on the multiplex PCR reads. The sample has around 670,000 distinct CDR3 sequences; roughly two fifths are singletons. This entry comes from a study of Graves' ophthalmopathy and Graves' hyperthyroidism. Notes on the study in general: In separating ophthalmopathy from stable hyperthyroidism, a 13-signature model achieved about 90% sensitivity and around 80% specificity. The blood repertoire also included most expanded thyroid clonotypes above 0.001 frequency.

This TCR was sampled from an adult man with Graves' ophthalmopathy. The specimen was peripheral blood.

The CDR3, as DNA: TGTGCCAGCATCACTGGGGGGGGTCAGCAGCCCCAGCATTTT. It is translated as CASITGGGQQPQHF. This chain joins TRBV28 and TRBJ1-5; D may be TRBD1 (5 bases). The CDR3 has 14 amino acids. The ends were cut back, 7 bases at V and 7 bases at J, with 17 bases in the middle. Germline V gives CDR1 MDHEN, CDR2 SYDVKM.